This T cell receptor (beta chain) comes out of a study of blood T cells in healthy people across ages. Study-wide results and caveats: Calculation of diversity from one million T cells yielded estimates considered to be underestimates. Compared with aged donors, long-lived donors showed fewer expanded clones, suggesting selection.

The germline V gene has CDR1 DFQATT and CDR2 SNEGSKA (reference sequence). The CDR3 totals 12 residues. Trimming removed 2 bases from V and 1 base from J, with 6 bases in between. Sample-barcoded 5' priming and a J-beta primer mix drove a second PCR of roughly 7 to 11 cycles. TCRdb re-called the 5' RACE reads through MiXCR, storing one row per CDR3 protein. The sample includes about 1.8 million distinct CDR3 sequences, just under 50% of them seen just once. Notes on this clonotype: What it binds is not known.

Donation came from healthy Caucasian individuals in Russia who were aged about 6 to 100. This TCR derives from a woman aged 35 to 49 in good health. Sequencing used blood. The V call is TRBV20-1, the J call TRBJ2-7; no definite D call. CDR3 residues: CSARSPSYEQYF. The CDR3 DNA reads TGCAGTGCTAGATCACCGTCCTACGAGCAGTACTTC.